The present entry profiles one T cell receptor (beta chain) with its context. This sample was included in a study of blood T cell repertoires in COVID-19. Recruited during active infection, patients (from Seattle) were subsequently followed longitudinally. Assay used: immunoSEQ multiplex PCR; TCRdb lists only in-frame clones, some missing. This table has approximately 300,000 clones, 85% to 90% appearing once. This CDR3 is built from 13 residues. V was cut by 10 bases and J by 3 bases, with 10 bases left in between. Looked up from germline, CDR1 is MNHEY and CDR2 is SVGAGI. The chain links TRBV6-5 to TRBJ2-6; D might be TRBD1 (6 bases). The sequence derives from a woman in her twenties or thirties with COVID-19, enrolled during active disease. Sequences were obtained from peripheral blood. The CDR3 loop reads CAIRGSGANVLTF. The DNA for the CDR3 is TGTGCCATCAGGGGCAGTGGGGCCAACGTCCTGACTTTC.